This entry lists 8 T cell receptor beta chains sequenced from one sample in a study of OX40 agonist ivuxolimab in advanced cancers. Libraries were prepared by immunoSEQ multiplex PCR; TCRdb keeps only in-frame clonotypes and omits some of them. The sample has approximately 61,000 clones, about 90% seen once. The input for sequencing was CD4+ or CD8+ T cells sorted from blood, taken in a trial of the OX40 agonist ivuxolimab. Receptor source: an adult with an advanced solid tumor such as melanoma, head and neck, liver or kidney cancer.

The chain employs TRBV6-1 and TRBJ1-2, with D uncertain. The germline gives CDR1 MNHNS, CDR2 SASEGT. This CDR3 is 14 amino acids long. V shed 1 base and J shed 5 bases, with 11 bases lying between them. In DNA form, the CDR3 reads TGTGCCAGCAGTGAAGGGGAGGGCCCTTATGGCTACACCTTC. Translating gives CASSEGEGPYGYTF.

The chain employs TRBV7-9 and TRBJ1-3; D possibly corresponds to TRBD1 (6 bases). The CDR3 length is 14 residues. The V end was cut by 10 bases, the J end by 0 bases, with 13 bases between. CDR1 is SEHNR and CDR2 is FQNEAQ in the germline V gene (reference sequence). In nucleotides, the CDR3 is TGTGCCACCGAGGGGGAACTCTCTGGAAACACCATATATTTT. Its protein product is CATEGELSGNTIYF. The full variable domain, in which reference TRBV7-9 and TRBJ1-3 provide the parts outside the CDR3, is DTGVSQNPRHKITKRGQNVTFRCDPISEHNRLYWYRQTLGQGPEFLTYFQNEAQLEKSRLLSDRFSAERPKGSFSTLEIQRTEQGDSAMYLCATEGELSGNTIYFGEGSWLTVV.

The chain uses TRBV18 and TRBJ2-7, with 12 bases that match TRBD2. The germline V gene encodes CDR1 KGHSH and CDR2 LQKENI. This CDR3 is built from 14 residues. Trimming cost V 3 bases and J 7 bases; bases outside gene matches: 4. The CDR3 region is CASSPLTSGGEQYF. CDR3 coding DNA: TGTGCCAGCTCACCTCTGACTAGCGGGGGAGAGCAGTACTTC.

The rearrangement links TRBV11-3 to TRBJ2-3; 9 nucleotides align to TRBD1. Germline V gives CDR1 SGHNT, CDR2 YENEEA. Losses at the gene ends were 5 bases for V and 4 bases for J; bases not matched to a gene: 7. The CDR3 runs to 15 residues. The CDR3 loop reads CASSQAGQGADTQYF. CDR3 sequence (DNA): TGTGCCAGCAGCCAAGCGGGACAGGGTGCAGATACGCAGTATTTT. Full variable domain (rest looked up from reference TRBV11-3 and TRBJ2-3): EAGVVQSPRYKIIEKKQPVAFWCNPISGHNTLYWYLQNLGQGPELLIRYENEEAVDDSQLPKDRFSAERLKGVDSTLKIQPAELGDSAVYLCASSQAGQGADTQYFGPGTRLTVL.

The V and J genes are TRBV10-1 and TRBJ2-7, with D tentatively TRBD1 or TRBD2 (5 bases each). The ends were cut back, 2 bases at V and 2 bases at J, with 7 bases in the middle. CDR1 WNHNN and CDR2 SYGVQD come from the germline V gene (reference sequence). CDR3 length equals 13 residues. DNA of the CDR3: TGCGCCAGCAGTGAGGGGGACGCCTACGAGCAGTACTTC. It codes for CASSEGDAYEQYF.

The gene calls are TRBV6-6 and TRBJ1-3; 9 bases align to TRBD1. Germline CDR1 is MNHNY and CDR2 is SVGAGI (reference sequence). V dropped 6 bases and J dropped 0; count of bases not matched to a gene: 6. This CDR3 comprises 16 residues. In DNA form, the CDR3 reads TGTGCCAGCAGCCGGGACAGGGATAACTCTGGAAACACCATATATTTT. It yields the protein CASSRDRDNSGNTIYF.

This clone was detected only once. The V gene is TRBV7-6, the J gene TRBJ1-2; D not resolved. The germline V gene encodes CDR1 SGHVS and CDR2 FNYEAQ. Trimming left V 4 bases short and J 7 bases short, with 22 bases between. This CDR3 is 16 amino acids long. Here the CDR3 reads CASSSQGIGPLGGYTF. CDR3 bases: TGTGCCAGCAGCTCTCAAGGCATAGGGCCTCTGGGTGGCTACACCTTC.

The chain is built from TRBV7-2 and TRBJ2-5, with a possible D match to TRBD1 (6 bases). V shed 3 bases and J shed 3 bases, with 11 bases lying between them. The CDR3 extends over 14 amino acids. Germline-derived CDR1 and CDR2 are SGHTA and FQGNSA. The CDR3 region has the DNA TGTGCCAGCAGCTTCCAGGGGTCAAAAGAGACCCAGTACTTC. Amino acids: CASSFQGSKETQYF.